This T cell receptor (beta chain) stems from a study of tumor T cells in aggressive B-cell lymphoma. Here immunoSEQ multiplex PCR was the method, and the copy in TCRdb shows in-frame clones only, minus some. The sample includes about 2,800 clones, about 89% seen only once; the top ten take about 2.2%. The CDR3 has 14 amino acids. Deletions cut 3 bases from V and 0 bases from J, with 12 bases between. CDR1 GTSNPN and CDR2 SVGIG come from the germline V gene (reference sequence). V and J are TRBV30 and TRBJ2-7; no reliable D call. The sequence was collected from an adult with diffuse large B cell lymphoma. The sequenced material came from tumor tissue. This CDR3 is CAWRVGQISYEQYF. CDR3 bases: TGTGCCTGGAGAGTTGGGCAGATCTCCTACGAGCAGTACTTC.